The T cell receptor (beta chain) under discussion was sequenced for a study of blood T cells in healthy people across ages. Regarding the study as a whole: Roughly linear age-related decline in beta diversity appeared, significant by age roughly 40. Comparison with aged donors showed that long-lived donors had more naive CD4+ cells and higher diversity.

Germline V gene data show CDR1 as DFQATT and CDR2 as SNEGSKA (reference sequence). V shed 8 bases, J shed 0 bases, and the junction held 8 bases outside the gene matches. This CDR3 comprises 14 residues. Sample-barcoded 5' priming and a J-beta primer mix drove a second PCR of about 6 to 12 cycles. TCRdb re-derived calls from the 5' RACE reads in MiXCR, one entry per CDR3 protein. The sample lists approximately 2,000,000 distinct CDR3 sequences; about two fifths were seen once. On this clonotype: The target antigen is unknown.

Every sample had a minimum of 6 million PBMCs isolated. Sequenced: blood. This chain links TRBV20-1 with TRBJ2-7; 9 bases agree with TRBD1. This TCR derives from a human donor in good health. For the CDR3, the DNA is TGCAGTATGCCGGGACAGGGAAGCTCCTACGAGCAGTACTTC. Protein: CSMPGQGSSYEQYF.